Sequencing of this T cell receptor (beta chain) was carried out in a study of T cells in Graves' hyperthyroidism and ophthalmopathy. The study left out patients who had uncontrolled infection, other autoimmune disease, pregnancy or lactation. The PBMCs were taken from over 9.5 ml of fresh peripheral blood. This clonotype has ten or more counts. CDR1 is SGHRS, CDR2 YFSETQ, per germline. This CDR3 has 15 amino acids. The germline V and J ends were trimmed by 4 bases and 2 bases, with 12 bases remaining between them. Amplification targeted TCR beta CDR3 regions from RNA transcripts. TCR CDR3 underwent first-round RT-PCR with the HTBI primer set. TCRdb used MiXCR to reprocess the multiplex PCR reads, holding one entry per CDR3 protein. The sample has 300,000 to 500,000 distinct CDR3 sequences; about 14% are singletons.

This clonotype was obtained from a man between 50 and 59 years old with Graves' ophthalmopathy. The gene calls are TRBV5-1 and TRBJ2-2, with D hard to call. The sample taken for sequencing was blood. CDR3 region: CASSKQQTNTGELFF. Written as DNA, the CDR3 is TGCGCCAGCAGCAAACAACAGACCAACACCGGGGAGCTGTTTTTT.